This record looks at one TCR beta chain sequence and its context. The sample belongs to a study of control samples from healthy donors and cancer patients. The CDR3 has 15 residues. V was clipped by 1 base and J by 6 bases; unmatched bases: 3. Germline V gene data show CDR1 as MDHEN and CDR2 as SYDVKM. TCRdb keeps only in-frame clones here, not all; method: immunoSEQ multiplex PCR. Here the sample spans 40,000 to 60,000 clones, 87% being singletons. The sequence was obtained from a man aged 55 to 70 with head and neck cancer. Sequenced sample: PBMCs. J is TRBJ1-4 and V is TRBV28; 9 bases match TRBD1. CDR3 in amino acids: CASSLSDRGYEKLFF. The DNA of the CDR3 is TGTGCCAGCAGTTTATCGGACAGGGGCTATGAAAAACTGTTTTTT. Based on the CDR3 plus reference TRBV28 and TRBJ1-4, the full variable domain is DVKVTQSSRYLVKRTGEKVFLECVQDMDHENMFWYRQDPGLGLRLIYFSYDVKMKEKGDIPEGYSVSREKKERFSLILESASTNQTSMYLCASSLSDRGYEKLFFGSGTQLSVL.